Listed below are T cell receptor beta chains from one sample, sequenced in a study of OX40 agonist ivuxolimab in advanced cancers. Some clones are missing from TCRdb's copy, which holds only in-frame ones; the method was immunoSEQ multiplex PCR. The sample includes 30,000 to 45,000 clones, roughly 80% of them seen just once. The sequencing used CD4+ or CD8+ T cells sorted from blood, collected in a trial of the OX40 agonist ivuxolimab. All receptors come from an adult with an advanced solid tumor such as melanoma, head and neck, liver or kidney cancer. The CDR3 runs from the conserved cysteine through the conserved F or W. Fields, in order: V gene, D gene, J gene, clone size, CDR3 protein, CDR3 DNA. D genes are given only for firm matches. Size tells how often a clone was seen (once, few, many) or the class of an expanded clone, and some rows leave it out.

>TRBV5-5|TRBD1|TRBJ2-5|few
CASSLMAGGVRETQYF
TGTGCCAGCAGCTTGATGGCAGGGGGCGTGCGGGAGACCCAGTACTTC
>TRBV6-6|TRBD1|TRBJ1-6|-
CASRPPGQIPLHF
TGTGCCAGCAGACCACCGGGACAGATACCCCTCCACTTT
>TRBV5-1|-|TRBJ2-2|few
CASSWGGSATGELFF
TGCGCCAGCAGCTGGGGGGGCTCGGCCACCGGGGAGCTGTTTTTT
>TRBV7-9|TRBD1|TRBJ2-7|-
CASSLSGQGINEQYF
TGTGCCAGCAGCTTGTCGGGACAGGGGATAAACGAGCAGTACTTC
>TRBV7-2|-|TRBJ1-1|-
CASSREAGMKAFF
TGTGCCAGCAGCCGGGAGGCGGGGATGAAAGCTTTCTTT
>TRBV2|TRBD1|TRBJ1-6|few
CASNRGLNSPLHF
TGTGCCAGCAACAGGGGACTTAATTCACCCCTCCACTTT
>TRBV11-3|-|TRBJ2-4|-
CASSQTATQELAKNIQYF
TGTGCCAGCAGTCAGACGGCCACTCAAGAACTAGCCAAAAACATTCAGTACTTC
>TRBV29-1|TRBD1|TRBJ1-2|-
CSVGGQSGYTF
TGCAGCGTGGGGGGACAGAGTGGCTACACCTTC
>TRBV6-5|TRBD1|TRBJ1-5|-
CASSYSSGGNQPQHF
TGTGCCAGCAGTTACTCATCAGGGGGTAATCAGCCCCAGCATTTT
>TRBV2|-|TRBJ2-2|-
CASSFRATGELFF
TGTGCCAGCAGTTTCAGGGCCACCGGGGAGCTGTTTTTT
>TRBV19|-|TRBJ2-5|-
CASRRGEATETQYF
TGTGCCAGTAGGAGGGGTGAAGCGACAGAGACCCAGTACTTC
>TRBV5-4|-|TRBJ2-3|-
CASSLRTDTDTQYF
TGTGCCAGCAGCTTGAGGACAGACACAGATACGCAGTATTTT
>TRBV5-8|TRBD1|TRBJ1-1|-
CASRFTGGSTEAFF
TGTGCCAGCAGATTTACAGGGGGAAGCACTGAAGCTTTCTTT
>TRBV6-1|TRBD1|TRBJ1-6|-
CASSEGTGGRSPLHF
TGTGCCAGCAGTGAAGGGACAGGGGGCAGATCACCCCTCCACTTT
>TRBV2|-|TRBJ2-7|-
CASSDGGGSYEQYF
TGTGCCAGCAGTGACGGGGGAGGTTCCTACGAGCAGTACTTC
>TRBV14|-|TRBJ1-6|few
CASSQDLWGSGSPLHF
TGTGCCAGCAGCCAAGATCTTTGGGGATCCGGTTCACCCCTCCACTTT
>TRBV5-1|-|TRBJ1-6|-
CASSTRTAYNSPLHF
TGCGCCAGCAGCACACGGACAGCCTATAATTCACCCCTCCACTTT
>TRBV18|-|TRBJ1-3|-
CASSPRQTSGNTIYF
TGTGCCAGCTCACCACGGCAGACCTCTGGAAACACCATATATTTT
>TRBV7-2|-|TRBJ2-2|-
CASSLKYAGELFF
TGTGCCAGCAGCTTAAAATACGCCGGGGAGCTGTTTTTT
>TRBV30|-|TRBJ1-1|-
CAWTDLNTEAFF
TGTGCCTGGACTGACTTGAACACTGAAGCTTTCTTT
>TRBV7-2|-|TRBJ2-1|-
CASSPSGYEQFF
TGTGCCAGCAGCCCCAGCGGCTATGAGCAGTTCTTC
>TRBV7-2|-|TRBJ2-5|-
CASSRYRQEEETQYF
TGTGCCAGCAGCCGGTACCGACAGGAGGAAGAGACCCAGTACTTC
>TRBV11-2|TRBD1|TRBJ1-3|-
CASSLVRGTRGNTIYF
TGTGCCAGCAGCTTAGTCAGGGGGACGAGAGGAAACACCATATATTTT
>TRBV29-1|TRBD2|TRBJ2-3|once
CSVEVGGSSTDTQYF
TGCAGCGTTGAAGTGGGGGGGAGTAGCACAGATACGCAGTATTTT
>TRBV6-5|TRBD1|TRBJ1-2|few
CASTRTGGYGYTF
TGTGCCAGCACCCGGACAGGGGGCTATGGCTACACCTTC
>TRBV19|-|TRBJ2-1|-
CASTTTRGFPYNEQFF
TGTGCCAGTACCACTACAAGGGGGTTCCCCTACAATGAGCAGTTCTTC
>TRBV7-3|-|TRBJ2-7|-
CASSSDSGSYEQYF
TGTGCCAGCAGCTCCGACTCCGGGAGCTACGAGCAGTACTTC
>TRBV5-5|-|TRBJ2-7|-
CASSTRTDNYEQYF
TGTGCCAGCAGCACCAGGACAGACAACTACGAGCAGTACTTC
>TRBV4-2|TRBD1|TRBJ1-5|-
CASSQVAGTGASNQPQHF
TGTGCCAGCAGCCAAGTAGCCGGAACAGGGGCGTCAAATCAGCCCCAGCATTTT
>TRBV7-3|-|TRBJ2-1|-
CASSWVRGAEQFF
TGTGCCAGCAGCTGGGTCCGCGGGGCTGAGCAGTTCTTC
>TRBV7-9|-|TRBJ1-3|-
CASSLVGFSGNTIYF
TGTGCCAGCAGCTTAGTGGGTTTCTCTGGAAACACCATATATTTT
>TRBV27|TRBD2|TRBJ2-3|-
CASSFPSGGSRYTQYF
TGTGCCAGCAGTTTCCCTAGCGGGGGGTCCAGGTATACGCAGTATTTT
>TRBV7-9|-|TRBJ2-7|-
CASRREDKYEQYF
TGTGCCAGCAGGCGAGAGGACAAGTACGAGCAGTACTTC
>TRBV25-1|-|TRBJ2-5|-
CASSEFNLQETQYF
TGTGCCAGCAGTGAATTCAACCTACAAGAGACCCAGTACTTC
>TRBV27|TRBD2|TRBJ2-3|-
CASSFPGRNTQYF
TGTGCCAGCAGTTTTCCCGGGAGGAATACGCAGTATTTT
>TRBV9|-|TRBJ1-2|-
CASSVDQGRGYTF
TGTGCCAGCAGCGTAGACCAGGGTAGGGGCTACACCTTC
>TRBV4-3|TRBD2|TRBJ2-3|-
CASSQTATRGDTDTQYF
TGCGCCAGCAGCCAGACTGCAACGCGGGGGGACACAGATACGCAGTATTTT
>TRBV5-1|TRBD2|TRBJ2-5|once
CASSFPTAGGLETQYF
TGCGCCAGCAGCTTCCCCACGGCGGGGGGGCTAGAGACCCAGTACTTC
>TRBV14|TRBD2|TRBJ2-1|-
CASSQVGGFDEQFF
TGTGCCAGCAGCCAAGTCGGGGGGTTCGATGAGCAGTTCTTC
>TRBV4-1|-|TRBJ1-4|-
CASSQQVNEKLFF
TGCGCCAGCAGCCAGCAGGTGAATGAAAAACTGTTTTTT
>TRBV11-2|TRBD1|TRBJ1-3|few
CASSQTGTGNTIYF
TGTGCCAGCAGCCAGACAGGGACTGGAAACACCATATATTTT
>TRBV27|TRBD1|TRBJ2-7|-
CASSFDRVYYEQYF
TGTGCCAGCAGTTTCGACAGGGTGTATTACGAGCAGTACTTC
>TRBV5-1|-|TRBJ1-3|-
CASSLAANSGNTIYF
TGCGCCAGCAGCTTGGCCGCGAATTCCGGAAACACCATATATTTT
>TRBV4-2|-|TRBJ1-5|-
CASSTRENQPQHF
TGTGCCAGCAGCACGAGAGAGAATCAGCCCCAGCATTTT
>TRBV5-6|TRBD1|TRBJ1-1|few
CASSPDREGAFF
TGTGCCAGCAGCCCTGACAGGGAGGGAGCTTTCTTT
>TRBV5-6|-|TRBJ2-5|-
CASSLHTGTQYF
TGTGCCAGCAGCTTGCACACCGGGACCCAGTACTTC
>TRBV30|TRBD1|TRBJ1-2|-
CASMTDRGYGYTF
TGTGCCTCCATGACGGACAGGGGGTATGGCTACACCTTC
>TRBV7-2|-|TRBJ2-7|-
CASSLEQASLEQYF
TGTGCCAGCAGCTTAGAACAGGCCTCACTGGAGCAGTACTTC
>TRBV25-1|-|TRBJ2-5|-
CASSAGRETQYF
TGTGCCAGCAGCGCTGGCCGGGAGACCCAGTACTTC
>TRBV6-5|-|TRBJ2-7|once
CASTHRTTEQYF
TGTGCCAGCACACATCGGACCACCGAGCAGTACTTC
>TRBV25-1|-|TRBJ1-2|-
CASAAGGIYGYTF
TGTGCCAGCGCGGCAGGCGGAATCTATGGCTACACCTTC
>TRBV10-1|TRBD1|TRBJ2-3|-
CASSLGGETDTQYF
TGCGCCAGCAGTTTAGGGGGCGAGACAGATACGCAGTATTTT
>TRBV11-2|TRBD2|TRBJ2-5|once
CASSFISGGSQETQYF
TGTGCCAGCAGCTTTATTAGCGGGGGCTCCCAAGAGACCCAGTACTTC